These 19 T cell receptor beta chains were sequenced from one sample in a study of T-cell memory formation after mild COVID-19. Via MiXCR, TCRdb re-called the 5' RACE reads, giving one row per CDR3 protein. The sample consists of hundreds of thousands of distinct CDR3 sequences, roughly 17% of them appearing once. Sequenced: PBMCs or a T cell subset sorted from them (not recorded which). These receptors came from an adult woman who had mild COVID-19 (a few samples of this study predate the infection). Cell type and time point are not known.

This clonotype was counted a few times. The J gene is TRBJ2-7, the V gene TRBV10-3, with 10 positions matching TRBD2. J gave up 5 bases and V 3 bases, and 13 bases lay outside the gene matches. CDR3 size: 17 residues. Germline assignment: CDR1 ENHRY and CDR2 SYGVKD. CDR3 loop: CAISDPGLARKPNEQYF. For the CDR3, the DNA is TGTGCCATCAGTGACCCGGGACTAGCGAGGAAGCCCAACGAGCAGTACTTC.

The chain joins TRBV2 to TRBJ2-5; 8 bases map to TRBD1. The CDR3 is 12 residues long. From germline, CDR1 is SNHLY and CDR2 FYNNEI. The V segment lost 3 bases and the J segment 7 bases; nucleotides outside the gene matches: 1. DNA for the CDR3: TGTGCCAGCAGTGAGACAGGGGCGACCCAGTACTTC. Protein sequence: CASSETGATQYF.

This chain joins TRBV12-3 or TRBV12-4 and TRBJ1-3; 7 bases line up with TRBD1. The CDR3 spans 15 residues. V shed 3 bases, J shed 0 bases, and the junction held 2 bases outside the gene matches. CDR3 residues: CASSLWDSSGNTIYF. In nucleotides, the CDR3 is TGTGCCAGCAGTTTGTGGGACAGCTCTGGAAACACCATATATTTT.

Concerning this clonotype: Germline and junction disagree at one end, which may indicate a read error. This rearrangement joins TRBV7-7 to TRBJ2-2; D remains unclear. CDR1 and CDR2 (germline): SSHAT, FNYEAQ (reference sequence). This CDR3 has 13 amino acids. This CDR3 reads CASTLGRAGELFF. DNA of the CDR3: TGTGCTAGCACCCTAGGAAGGGCCGGGGAGCTGTTTTTT.

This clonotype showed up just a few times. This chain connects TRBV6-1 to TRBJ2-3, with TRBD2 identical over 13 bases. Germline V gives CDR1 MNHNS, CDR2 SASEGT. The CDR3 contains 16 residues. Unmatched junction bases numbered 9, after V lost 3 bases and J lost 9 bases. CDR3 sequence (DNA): TGTGCCAGCAGTGAGCCGACTAGCGGGAGGTACGACACGCAGTATTTT. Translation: CASSEPTSGRYDTQYF.

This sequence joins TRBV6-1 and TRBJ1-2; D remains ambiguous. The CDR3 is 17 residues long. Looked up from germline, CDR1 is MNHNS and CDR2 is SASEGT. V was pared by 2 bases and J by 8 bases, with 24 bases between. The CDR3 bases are TGTGCCAGCAGTGAAAGGGTCAGGAGTCCCTTAGTCGGAGGCTACACCTTC. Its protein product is CASSERVRSPLVGGYTF.

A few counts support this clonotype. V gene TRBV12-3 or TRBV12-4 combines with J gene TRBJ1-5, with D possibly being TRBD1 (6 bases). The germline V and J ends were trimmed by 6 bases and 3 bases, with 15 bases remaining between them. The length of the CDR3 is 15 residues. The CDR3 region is CASRREGVFNQPQHF. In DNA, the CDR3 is TGTGCCAGCAGACGGGAGGGGGTGTTCAATCAGCCCCAGCATTTT.

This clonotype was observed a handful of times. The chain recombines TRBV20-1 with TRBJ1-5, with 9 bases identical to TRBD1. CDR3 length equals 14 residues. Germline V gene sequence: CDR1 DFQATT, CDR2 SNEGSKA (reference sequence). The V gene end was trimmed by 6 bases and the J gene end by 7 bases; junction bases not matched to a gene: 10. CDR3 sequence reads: CSALGQGGIQPQHF. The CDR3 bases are TGCAGTGCATTGGGACAGGGTGGAATCCAGCCCCAGCATTTT.

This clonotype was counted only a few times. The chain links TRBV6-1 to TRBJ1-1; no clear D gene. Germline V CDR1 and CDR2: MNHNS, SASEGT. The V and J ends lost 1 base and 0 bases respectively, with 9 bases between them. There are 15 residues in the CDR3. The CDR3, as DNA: TGTGCCAGCAGTGAAGGGCGGCGGATGAACACTGAAGCTTTCTTT. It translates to CASSEGRRMNTEAFF.

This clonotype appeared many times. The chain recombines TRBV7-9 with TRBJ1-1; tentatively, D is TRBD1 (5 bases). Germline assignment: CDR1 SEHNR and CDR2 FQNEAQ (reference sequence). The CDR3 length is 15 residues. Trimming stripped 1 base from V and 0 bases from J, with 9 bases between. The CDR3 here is CASSLDEGLNTEAFF. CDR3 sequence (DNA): TGTGCCAGCAGCTTAGACGAGGGGTTGAACACTGAAGCTTTCTTT.

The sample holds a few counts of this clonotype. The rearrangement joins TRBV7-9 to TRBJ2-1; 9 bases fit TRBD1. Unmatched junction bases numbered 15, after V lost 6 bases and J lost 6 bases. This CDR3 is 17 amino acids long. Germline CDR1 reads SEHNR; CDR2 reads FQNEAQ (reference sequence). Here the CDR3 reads CASSLWWDRASVNEQFF. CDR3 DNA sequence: TGTGCCAGCAGTCTATGGTGGGACAGGGCGTCGGTCAATGAGCAGTTCTTC.

The CDR3 sequence is CSAVAGNTGELFF. DNA of the CDR3: TGCAGTGCGGTAGCGGGGAACACCGGGGAGCTGTTTTTT. V gene TRBV20-1 combines with J gene TRBJ2-2; TRBD2 matches at 7 bases. The trim removed 6 bases at V and 1 base at J, leaving 2 bases unmatched. The CDR3 length is 13 residues. CDR1 is DFQATT and CDR2 is SNEGSKA in the germline V gene (reference sequence).

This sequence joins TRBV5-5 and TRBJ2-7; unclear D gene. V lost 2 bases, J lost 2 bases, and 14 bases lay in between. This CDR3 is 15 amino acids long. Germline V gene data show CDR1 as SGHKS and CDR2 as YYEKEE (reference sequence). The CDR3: CASSLVPVAAYEQYF. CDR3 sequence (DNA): TGTGCCAGCAGCTTAGTTCCGGTCGCAGCCTACGAGCAGTACTTC.

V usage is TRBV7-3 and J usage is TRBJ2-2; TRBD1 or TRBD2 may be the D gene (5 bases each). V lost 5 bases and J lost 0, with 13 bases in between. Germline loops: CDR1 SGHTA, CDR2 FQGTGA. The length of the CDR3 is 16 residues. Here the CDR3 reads CASSQGGRSNTGELFF. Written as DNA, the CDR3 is TGTGCCAGCAGCCAGGGCGGGCGGTCGAACACCGGGGAGCTGTTTTTT.

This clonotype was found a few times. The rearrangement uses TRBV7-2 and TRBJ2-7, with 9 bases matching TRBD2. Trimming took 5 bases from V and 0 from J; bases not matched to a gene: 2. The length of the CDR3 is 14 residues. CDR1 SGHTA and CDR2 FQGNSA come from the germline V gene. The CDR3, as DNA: TGTGCCAGCAGCCAACTAGCGGGCTCCTACGAGCAGTACTTC. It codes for CASSQLAGSYEQYF. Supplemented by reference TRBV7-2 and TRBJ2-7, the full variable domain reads GAGVSQSPSNKVTEKGKDVELRCDPISGHTALYWYRQSLGQGLEFLIYFQGNSAPDKSGLPSDRFSAERTGGSVSTLTIQRTQQEDSAVYLCASSQLAGSYEQYFGPGTRLTVT.

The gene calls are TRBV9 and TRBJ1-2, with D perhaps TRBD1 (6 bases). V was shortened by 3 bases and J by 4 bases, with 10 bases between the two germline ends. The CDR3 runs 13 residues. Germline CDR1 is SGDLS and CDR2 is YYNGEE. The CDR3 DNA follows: TGTGCCAGCAGCGCGGGGGGCAGCTATGGCTACACCTTC. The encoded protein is CASSAGGSYGYTF.

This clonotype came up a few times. In DNA, the CDR3 is TGTGCCAGCAGCCACGGGACAGGGCATTTCCCTGGGGCCAACGTCCTGACTTTC. Translating it yields CASSHGTGHFPGANVLTF. V and J are TRBV9 and TRBJ2-6, with TRBD1 matching over 9 bases. V lost 4 bases, J lost 2 bases, and 10 bases stayed unmatched. The length of the CDR3 is 18 residues. From germline, CDR1 is SGDLS and CDR2 YYNGEE.

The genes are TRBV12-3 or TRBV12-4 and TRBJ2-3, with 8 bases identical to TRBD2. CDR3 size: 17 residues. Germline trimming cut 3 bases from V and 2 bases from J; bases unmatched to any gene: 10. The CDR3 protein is CASSFGRGGTPTDTQYF. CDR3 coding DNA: TGTGCCAGCAGTTTCGGTCGCGGGGGGACTCCCACAGATACGCAGTATTTT.

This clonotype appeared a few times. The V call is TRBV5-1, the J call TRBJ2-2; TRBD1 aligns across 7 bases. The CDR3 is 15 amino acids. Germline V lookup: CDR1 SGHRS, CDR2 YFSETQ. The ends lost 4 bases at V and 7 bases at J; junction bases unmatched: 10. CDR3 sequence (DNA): TGCGCCAGCAGCCCTACGACAGGGACCCACGGGGAGCTGTTTTTT. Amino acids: CASSPTTGTHGELFF.